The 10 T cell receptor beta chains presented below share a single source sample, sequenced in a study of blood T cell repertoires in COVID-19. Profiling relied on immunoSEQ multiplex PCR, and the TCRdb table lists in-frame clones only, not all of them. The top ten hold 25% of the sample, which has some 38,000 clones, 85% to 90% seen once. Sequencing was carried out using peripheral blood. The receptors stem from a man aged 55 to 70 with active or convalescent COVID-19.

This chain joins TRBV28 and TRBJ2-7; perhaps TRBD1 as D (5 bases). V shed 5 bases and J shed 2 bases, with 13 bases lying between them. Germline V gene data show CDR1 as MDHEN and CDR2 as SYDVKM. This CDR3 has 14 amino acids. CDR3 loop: CASSPLDRPYEQYF. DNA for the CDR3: TGTGCCAGCAGTCCACTCGACAGACCCTACGAGCAGTACTTC.

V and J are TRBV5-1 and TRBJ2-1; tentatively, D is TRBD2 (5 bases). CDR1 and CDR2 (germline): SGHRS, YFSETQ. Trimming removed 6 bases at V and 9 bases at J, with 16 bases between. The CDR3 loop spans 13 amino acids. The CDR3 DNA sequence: TGCGCCAGCAATAAGCGAGGGCTCGGTGAGCAGTTCTTC. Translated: CASNKRGLGEQFF.

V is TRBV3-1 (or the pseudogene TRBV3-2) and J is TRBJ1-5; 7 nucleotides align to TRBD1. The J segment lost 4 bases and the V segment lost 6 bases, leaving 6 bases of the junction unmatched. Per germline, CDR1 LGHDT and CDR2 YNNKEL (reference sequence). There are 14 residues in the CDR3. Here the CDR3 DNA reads TGTGCCAGCAGTCAGGACAGGAGGAATCAGCCCCAGCATTTT. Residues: CASSQDRRNQPQHF.

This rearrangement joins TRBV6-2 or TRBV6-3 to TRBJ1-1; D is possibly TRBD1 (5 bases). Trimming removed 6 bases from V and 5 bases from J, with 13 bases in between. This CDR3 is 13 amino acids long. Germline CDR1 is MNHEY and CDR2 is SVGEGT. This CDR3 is CASSLGHPTEAFF. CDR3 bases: TGTGCCAGCAGCCTCGGACACCCAACTGAAGCTTTCTTT.

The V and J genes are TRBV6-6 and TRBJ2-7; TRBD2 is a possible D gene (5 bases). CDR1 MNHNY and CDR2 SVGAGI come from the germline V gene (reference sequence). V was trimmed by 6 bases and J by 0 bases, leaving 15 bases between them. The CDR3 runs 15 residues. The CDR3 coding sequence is TGTGCCAGCAGGATGCCAGGCGGGTCCTCCTACGAGCAGTACTTC. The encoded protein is CASRMPGGSSYEQYF.

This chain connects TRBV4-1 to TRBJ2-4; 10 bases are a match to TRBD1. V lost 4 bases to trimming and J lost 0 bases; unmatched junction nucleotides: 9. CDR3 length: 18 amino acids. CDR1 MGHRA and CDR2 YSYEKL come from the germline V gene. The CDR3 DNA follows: TGCGCCAGCAGCCCAGGAGGACAGGGGGTCGTAGCCAAAAACATTCAGTACTTC. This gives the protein CASSPGGQGVVAKNIQYF.

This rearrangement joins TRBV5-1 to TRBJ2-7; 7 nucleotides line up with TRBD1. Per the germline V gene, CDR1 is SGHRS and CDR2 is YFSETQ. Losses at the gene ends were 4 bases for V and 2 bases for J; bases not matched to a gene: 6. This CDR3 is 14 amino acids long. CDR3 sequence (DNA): TGCGCCAGCAGCCCCCCGGGACAGCCCTACGAGCAGTACTTC. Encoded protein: CASSPPGQPYEQYF.

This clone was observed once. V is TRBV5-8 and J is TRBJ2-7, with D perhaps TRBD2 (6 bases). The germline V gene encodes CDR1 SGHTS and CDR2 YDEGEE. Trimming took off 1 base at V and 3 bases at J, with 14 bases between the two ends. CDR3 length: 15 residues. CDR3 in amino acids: CASSLRAGPDYEQYF. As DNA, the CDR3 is TGTGCCAGCAGCTTGAGGGCGGGGCCAGACTACGAGCAGTACTTC.

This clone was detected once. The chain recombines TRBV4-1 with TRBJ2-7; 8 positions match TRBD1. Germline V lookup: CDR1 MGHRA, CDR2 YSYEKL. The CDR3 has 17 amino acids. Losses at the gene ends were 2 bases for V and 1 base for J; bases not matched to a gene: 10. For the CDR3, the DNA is TGCGCCAGCAGCCAACGGGCAGGGGGCGGCCGTTCCTACGAGCAGTACTTC. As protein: CASSQRAGGGRSYEQYF.

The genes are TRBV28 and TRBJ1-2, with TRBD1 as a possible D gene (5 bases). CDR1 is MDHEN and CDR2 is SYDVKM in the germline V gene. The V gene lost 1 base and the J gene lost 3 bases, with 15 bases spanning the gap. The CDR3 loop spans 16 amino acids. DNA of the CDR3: TGTGCCAGCAGTTTATTGAGGAGCCGGGGGGACTATGGCTACACCTTC. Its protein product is CASSLLRSRGDYGYTF.